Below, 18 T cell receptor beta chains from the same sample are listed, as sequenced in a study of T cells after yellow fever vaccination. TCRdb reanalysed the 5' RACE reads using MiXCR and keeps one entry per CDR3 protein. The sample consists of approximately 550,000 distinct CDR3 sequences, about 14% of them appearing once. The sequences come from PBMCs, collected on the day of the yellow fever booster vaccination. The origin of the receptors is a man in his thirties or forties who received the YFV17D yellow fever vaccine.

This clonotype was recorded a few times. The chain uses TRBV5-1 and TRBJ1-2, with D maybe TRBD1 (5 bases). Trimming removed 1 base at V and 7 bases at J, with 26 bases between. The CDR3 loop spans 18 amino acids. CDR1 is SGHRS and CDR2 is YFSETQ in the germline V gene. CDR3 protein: CASSLMGHGLAEAGGYTF. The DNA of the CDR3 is TGCGCCAGCAGCTTGATGGGGCATGGCCTGGCGGAAGCGGGTGGCTACACCTTC.

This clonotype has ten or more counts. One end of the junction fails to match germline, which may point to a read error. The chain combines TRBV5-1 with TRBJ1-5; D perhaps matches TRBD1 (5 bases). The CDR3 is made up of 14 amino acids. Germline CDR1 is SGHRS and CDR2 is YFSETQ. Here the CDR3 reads CASSLGTGDQPQHF. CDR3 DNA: TGTGCCAGCAGCTTGGGTACAGGTGATCAGCCCCAGCATTTT.

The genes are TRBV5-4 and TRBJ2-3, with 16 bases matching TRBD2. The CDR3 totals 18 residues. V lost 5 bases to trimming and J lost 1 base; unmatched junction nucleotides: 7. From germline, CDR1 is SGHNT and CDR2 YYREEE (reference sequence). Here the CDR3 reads CASRPGTSGRGGTDTQYF. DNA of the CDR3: TGTGCCAGCAGACCCGGGACTAGCGGGAGGGGGGGCACAGATACGCAGTATTTT.

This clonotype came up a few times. The CDR3 DNA follows: TGCAGCGTCGGGGGACAGGGATTGTACGAGCAGTACTTC. As protein: CSVGGQGLYEQYF. The chain couples TRBV29-1 to TRBJ2-7, with 9 bases fitting TRBD1. The germline V gene encodes CDR1 SQVTM and CDR2 ANQGSEA. Losses at the gene ends were 6 bases for V and 4 bases for J; bases not matched to a gene: 7. This CDR3 is built from 13 residues.

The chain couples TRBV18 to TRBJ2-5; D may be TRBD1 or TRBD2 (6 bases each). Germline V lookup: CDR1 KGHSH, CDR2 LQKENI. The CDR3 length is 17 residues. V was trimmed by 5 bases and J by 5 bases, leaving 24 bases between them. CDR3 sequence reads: CASSSLSGEARGETQYF. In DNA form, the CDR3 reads TGTGCCAGCTCATCTCTCTCAGGGGAGGCCCGAGGGGAGACCCAGTACTTC.

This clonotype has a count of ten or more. The CDR3 is CASSREGYGEQFF. The CDR3 DNA is TGTGCCAGCAGCCGGGAAGGGTACGGTGAGCAGTTCTTC. The V call is TRBV7-2, the J call TRBJ2-1; D may be TRBD2 (5 bases). The CDR3 totals 13 residues. Germline values: CDR1 SGHTA, CDR2 FQGNSA. Trimming stripped 5 bases from V and 9 bases from J, with 14 bases between. The variable domain in full, completed from reference TRBV7-2 and TRBJ2-1, reads GAGVSQSPSNKVTEKGKDVELRCDPISGHTALYWYRQSLGQGLEFLIYFQGNSAPDKSGLPSDRFSAERTGGSVSTLTIQRTQQEDSAVYLCASSREGYGEQFFGPGTRLTVL.

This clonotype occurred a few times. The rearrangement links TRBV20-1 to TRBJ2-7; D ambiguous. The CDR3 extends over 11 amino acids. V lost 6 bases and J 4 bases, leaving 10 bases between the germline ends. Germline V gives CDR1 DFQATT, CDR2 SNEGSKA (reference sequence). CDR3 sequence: CSARVRYEQYF. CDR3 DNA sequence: TGCAGTGCCCGCGTTAGGTACGAGCAGTACTTC.

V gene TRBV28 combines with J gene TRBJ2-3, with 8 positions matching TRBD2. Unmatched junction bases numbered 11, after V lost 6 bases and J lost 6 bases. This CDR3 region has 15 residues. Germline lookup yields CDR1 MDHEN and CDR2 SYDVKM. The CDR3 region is CASSPIGLATDTQYF. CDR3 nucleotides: TGTGCCAGCAGCCCGATCGGACTAGCCACGGATACGCAGTATTTT.

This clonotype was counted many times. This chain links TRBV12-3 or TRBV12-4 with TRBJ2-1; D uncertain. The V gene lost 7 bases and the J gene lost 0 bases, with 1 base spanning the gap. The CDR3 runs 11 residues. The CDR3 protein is CASTSYNEQFF. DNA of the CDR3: TGTGCCAGCACCTCCTACAATGAGCAGTTCTTC.

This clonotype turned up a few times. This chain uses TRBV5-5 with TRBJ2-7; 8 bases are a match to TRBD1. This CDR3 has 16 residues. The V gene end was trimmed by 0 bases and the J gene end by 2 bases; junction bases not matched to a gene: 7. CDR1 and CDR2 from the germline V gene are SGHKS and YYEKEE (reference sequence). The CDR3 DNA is TGTGCCAGCAGCTTGGGACACAGGGGGAACACCTACGAGCAGTACTTC. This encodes CASSLGHRGNTYEQYF.

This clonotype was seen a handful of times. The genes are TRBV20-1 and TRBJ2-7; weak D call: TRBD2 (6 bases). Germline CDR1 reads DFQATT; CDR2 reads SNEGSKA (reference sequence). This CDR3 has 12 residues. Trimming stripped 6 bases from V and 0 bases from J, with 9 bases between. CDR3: CSAPGGSYEQYF. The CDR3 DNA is TGCAGTGCCCCCGGGGGCTCCTACGAGCAGTACTTC.

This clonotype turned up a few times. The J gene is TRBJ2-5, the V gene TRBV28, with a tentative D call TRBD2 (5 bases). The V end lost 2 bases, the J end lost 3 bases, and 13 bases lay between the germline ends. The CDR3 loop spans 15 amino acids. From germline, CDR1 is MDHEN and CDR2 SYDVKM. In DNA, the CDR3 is TGTGCCAGCAGTTTAGGCGGAGCGGAGGAAGAGACCCAGTACTTC. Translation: CASSLGGAEEETQYF. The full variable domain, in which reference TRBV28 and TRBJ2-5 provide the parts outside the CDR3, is DVKVTQSSRYLVKRTGEKVFLECVQDMDHENMFWYRQDPGLGLRLIYFSYDVKMKEKGDIPEGYSVSREKKERFSLILESASTNQTSMYLCASSLGGAEEETQYFGPGTRLLVL.

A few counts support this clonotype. CDR3 residues: CASSYLPSRGGLETQYF. CDR3 sequence (DNA): TGTGCCAGCAGTTACTTACCCTCGAGGGGGGGCTTGGAGACCCAGTACTTC. This chain joins TRBV7-3 and TRBJ2-5, with a weak D call TRBD2 (7 bases). The CDR3 consists of 17 residues. Per the germline V gene, CDR1 is SGHTA and CDR2 is FQGTGA. V was trimmed by 6 bases and J by 5 bases, leaving 25 bases between them.

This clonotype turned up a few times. The CDR3 sequence: CASSSAAPPHRGIQYF. The CDR3 coding sequence is TGTGCCAGCAGCTCTGCGGCTCCCCCGCATCGGGGCATTCAGTACTTC. The chain uses TRBV28 and TRBJ2-4, with a possible D match to TRBD2 (5 bases). This CDR3 spans 16 amino acids. V shed 6 bases and J shed 9 bases, with 24 bases lying between them. Germline lookup yields CDR1 MDHEN and CDR2 SYDVKM.

CDR3 bases: TGTGCCAGTAGTATCCCGGGACAGGGAAAGGGCTACACCTTC. Translating it yields CASSIPGQGKGYTF. The rearrangement joins TRBV19 to TRBJ1-2; 9 nucleotides line up with TRBD1. Germline V gene lookup returns CDR1 LNHDA and CDR2 SQIVND (reference sequence). V lost 3 bases to trimming and J lost 8 bases; unmatched junction nucleotides: 7. The CDR3 extends over 14 amino acids. Drawing the rest from reference TRBV19 and TRBJ1-2, the complete variable domain is DGGITQSPKYLFRKEGQNVTLSCEQNLNHDAMYWYRQDPGQGLRLIYYSQIVNDFQKGDIAEGYSVSREKKESFPLTVTSAQKNPTAFYLCASSIPGQGKGYTFGSGTRLTVV.

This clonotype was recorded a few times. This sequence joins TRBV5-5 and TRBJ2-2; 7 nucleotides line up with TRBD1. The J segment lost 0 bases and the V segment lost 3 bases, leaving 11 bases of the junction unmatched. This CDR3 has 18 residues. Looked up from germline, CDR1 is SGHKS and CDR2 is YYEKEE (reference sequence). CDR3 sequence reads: CASSSRSGTETNTGELFF. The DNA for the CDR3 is TGTGCCAGCAGCTCAAGGTCCGGGACAGAGACGAACACCGGGGAGCTGTTTTTT.

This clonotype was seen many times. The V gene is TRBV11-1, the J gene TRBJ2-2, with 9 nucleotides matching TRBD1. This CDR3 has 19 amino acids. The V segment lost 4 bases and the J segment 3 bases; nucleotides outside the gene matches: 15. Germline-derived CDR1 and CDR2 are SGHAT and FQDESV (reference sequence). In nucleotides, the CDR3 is TGTGCCAGCAGCTCAACTTCGTCAGGAAGGGACAGGGACACCGGGGAGCTGTTTTTT. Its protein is CASSSTSSGRDRDTGELFF.

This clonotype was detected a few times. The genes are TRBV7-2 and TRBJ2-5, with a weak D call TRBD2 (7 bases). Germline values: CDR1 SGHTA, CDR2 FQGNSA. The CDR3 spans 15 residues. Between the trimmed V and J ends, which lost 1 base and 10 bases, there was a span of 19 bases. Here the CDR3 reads CASSLDTGRASHQYF. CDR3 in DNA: TGTGCCAGCAGCTTAGACACAGGGAGGGCCTCCCACCAGTACTTC.